The clone carrying this TCR beta chain was seen many times. Its cognate antigen is unknown. Germline and junction disagree at one end, which may indicate a read error. This record comes from a study of naive and memory T cell subsets. Overall study results and limits: The power law exponent of TCR abundance differed between naive and memory cells. Clonotypes here are unpaired alpha or beta chain sequences. A few larger clonotypes appeared in naive repertoires, especially CD8, possibly memory cells re-expressing CD45RA.

Germline V gene data show CDR1 as MDHEN and CDR2 as SYDVKM. The CDR3 is 19 amino acids. CD4 T cells were positively selected, then CD8 T cells from the CD4-negative fraction. Two oligonucleotides, mixed equimolar, formed the beta constant-region primer covering TRBC1 and TRBC2. The ligated cDNA underwent four PCR rounds using SP2 and nested alpha and beta constant-region primers. A 12-nucleotide UMI and the SP2 primer were added to the cDNA 3' end by oligonucleotide ligation. A single record per CDR3 protein comes from TCRdb applying MiXCR to the UMI-ligation and nested PCR reads. This sample has fewer than 150,000 distinct CDR3 sequences; about a fifth occur once, and the top ten carry 0.55% to 0.75%.

The source is a human donor in good health. The sequenced sample consisted of naive CD8+ T cells from blood. The chain carries TRBV28 and TRBJ2-3; 7 bases map to TRBD1. CDR3 amino acids: CASSSTRGTDKTTTHTQYF. CDR3 coding DNA: TGTGCCAGCAGTTCGACCCGAGGGACAGACAAGACAACCACACATACGCAGTATTTT.